These T cell receptor beta chains were read from a single sample in a study of blood T cell repertoires in COVID-19. TCRdb's table, derived via immunoSEQ multiplex PCR, lists solely in-frame clones and lacks some. The data contain a few hundred thousand clones, about 86% of them seen just once; the ten biggest clones take up 0.95% to 1.5%. Sequencing was done on a sample of peripheral blood. The receptors come from a woman in her forties or fifties with acute or convalescent COVID-19. CDR3s include the opening cysteine and the closing phenylalanine or tryptophan. Fields, in order: V gene, J gene, D gene, clone size, CDR3 DNA, CDR3 protein. A D gene is named only where the DNA matches it firmly. Clone size appears in some rows only: once, few, many, or a class for an expanded clone.

v_gene: TRBV5-4
j_gene: TRBJ1-2
d_gene: TRBD1
abundance: NA
CDR3nt: TGTGCCAGCAGCTCAGGGACAGGGCGGACAAACTATGGCTACACCTTC
CDR3aa: CASSSGTGRTNYGYTF

v_gene: TRBV4-2
j_gene: TRBJ2-5
d_gene: TRBD2
abundance: NA
CDR3nt: TGTGCCAGCAGCCTCCTAGCGGGAGCGGAAGAGACCCAGTACTTC
CDR3aa: CASSLLAGAEETQYF

v_gene: TRBV11-3
j_gene: TRBJ1-1
d_gene: NA
abundance: NA
CDR3nt: TGTGCCAGCAGCTTAGATCGGAGTGACAGCCCTTTCTTT
CDR3aa: CASSLDRSDSPFF

v_gene: TRBV12-3/TRBV12-4
j_gene: TRBJ2-1
d_gene: NA
abundance: NA
CDR3nt: TGTGCCAGCAAACTCTACAATGAGCAGTTCTTC
CDR3aa: CASKLYNEQFF

v_gene: TRBV7-2
j_gene: TRBJ1-2
d_gene: NA
abundance: NA
CDR3nt: TGTGCCAGCAGCTCAGGGTGGGGCTACACCTTC
CDR3aa: CASSSGWGYTF

v_gene: TRBV30
j_gene: TRBJ1-2
d_gene: NA
abundance: NA
CDR3nt: TGTGCCTGGACGGGGGGCCCCTTTGGTGGCTACACCTTC
CDR3aa: CAWTGGPFGGYTF

v_gene: TRBV21-1
j_gene: TRBJ2-1
d_gene: NA
abundance: NA
CDR3nt: TGTGCCAGCAGCAAAGGCGGGAGGGCCTACTACAATGAGCAGTTCTTC
CDR3aa: CASSKGGRAYYNEQFF

v_gene: TRBV18
j_gene: TRBJ1-3
d_gene: TRBD1
abundance: NA
CDR3nt: TGTGCCAGCTCACCCAGGGGGGACTCTGGAAACACCATATATTTT
CDR3aa: CASSPRGDSGNTIYF

v_gene: TRBV14
j_gene: TRBJ2-3
d_gene: TRBD1
abundance: NA
CDR3nt: TGTGCCAGCAGCCTATACGCCGGGACAGGTGATAGCACAGATACGCAGTATTTT
CDR3aa: CASSLYAGTGDSTDTQYF

v_gene: TRBV7-2
j_gene: TRBJ2-7
d_gene: TRBD2
abundance: NA
CDR3nt: TGTGCCAGCAGCTCGGGACTAGCGGGAGGTTACGAGCAGTACTTC
CDR3aa: CASSSGLAGGYEQYF

v_gene: TRBV28
j_gene: TRBJ1-2
d_gene: NA
abundance: few
CDR3nt: TGTGCCAGCAGTTTAATCGGTAACTATGGCTACACCTTC
CDR3aa: CASSLIGNYGYTF

v_gene: TRBV6-5
j_gene: TRBJ2-7
d_gene: NA
abundance: NA
CDR3nt: TGTGCCAGCAGTTACTCGGCTTATAGCGCCTACGAGCAGTACTTC
CDR3aa: CASSYSAYSAYEQYF

v_gene: TRBV25-1
j_gene: TRBJ1-3
d_gene: NA
abundance: NA
CDR3nt: TGTGCCAGCACCCCCCGGGGTGCTGGAAACACCATATATTTT
CDR3aa: CASTPRGAGNTIYF

v_gene: TRBV7-2
j_gene: TRBJ2-7
d_gene: NA
abundance: few
CDR3nt: TGTGCCAGCAGCTCCTTGGGGGCCTCCTACGAGCAGTACTTC
CDR3aa: CASSSLGASYEQYF

v_gene: TRBV25-1
j_gene: TRBJ2-6
d_gene: NA
abundance: once
CDR3nt: TGTGCCATCAAGAGGTTCTCTGGGGCCAACGTCCTGACTTTC
CDR3aa: CAIKRFSGANVLTF

v_gene: TRBV2
j_gene: TRBJ1-1
d_gene: TRBD1
abundance: NA
CDR3nt: TGTGCCAGCCTTCTGGACAGGGTCGGCACTGAAGCTTTCTTT
CDR3aa: CASLLDRVGTEAFF

v_gene: TRBV6-1
j_gene: TRBJ2-3
d_gene: NA
abundance: NA
CDR3nt: TGTGCCAGCAGTGACACCTACACAGATACGCAGTATTTT
CDR3aa: CASSDTYTDTQYF